This is a list of T cell receptor beta chains from one sample in a study of OX40 agonist ivuxolimab in advanced cancers. Measured with immunoSEQ multiplex PCR; TCRdb has only the in-frame clones, and not every one. The sample shows more than 55,000 clones, roughly 78% of them seen only once. The specimen comprised CD4+ or CD8+ T cells sorted from blood, sampled in a trial of the OX40 agonist ivuxolimab. These TCRs come from an adult with an advanced solid tumor such as melanoma, head and neck, liver or kidney cancer. The CDR3 runs from the conserved cysteine through the conserved F or W. D genes are given only for firm matches. The size entry is marked missing in some rows and otherwise reads once, few, many or a size class.

d_gene,abundance,j_gene,v_gene,CDR3aa,CDR3nt
-,-,TRBJ1-1,TRBV7-2,CASSGHLNTEAFF,TGTGCCAGCAGCGGACACCTGAACACTGAAGCTTTCTTT
TRBD1,-,TRBJ2-5,TRBV5-6,CASSLQGVETQYF,TGTGCCAGCAGCCTTCAGGGGGTGGAGACCCAGTACTTC
-,-,TRBJ1-1,TRBV29-1,CSVESNTEAFF,TGCAGCGTTGAATCGAACACTGAAGCTTTCTTT
-,-,TRBJ1-2,TRBV7-9,CASSLPDSELNYGYTF,TGTGCCAGCAGCTTGCCGGACAGCGAGCTTAACTATGGCTACACCTTC
-,many,TRBJ1-1,TRBV10-3,CASRGRGNTEAFF,TGTGCGTCTAGGGGCCGGGGGAACACTGAAGCTTTCTTT
TRBD1,-,TRBJ1-2,TRBV27,CASSSWTGGLYGYTF,TGTGCCAGCAGTTCTTGGACAGGAGGGTTATATGGCTACACCTTC
-,-,TRBJ2-7,TRBV4-3,CASSRQQGYEQYF,TGCGCCAGCAGCCGACAGCAGGGGTACGAGCAGTACTTC
-,-,TRBJ2-1,TRBV6-5,CASSYSNGNEQFF,TGTGCCAGCAGTTACTCGAATGGCAATGAGCAGTTCTTC
TRBD1,-,TRBJ2-2,TRBV5-4,CASSRDRSHGSFTGELFF,TGTGCCAGCAGCCGGGACAGGTCTCACGGTAGCTTCACCGGGGAGCTGTTTTTT
TRBD2,-,TRBJ2-1,TRBV5-1,CASSQGGADNNEQFF,TGCGCCAGCAGCCAGGGAGGGGCGGATAACAATGAGCAGTTCTTC